This T cell receptor beta chain comes out of a study of T cell responses to AZD1222 COVID-19 vaccine. This table comes from immunoSEQ multiplex PCR, and its TCRdb copy is limited to in-frame clones, with some not included. Among approximately 100,000 clones listed, roughly nine tenths were seen once. This CDR3 has 14 amino acids. Germline lookup yields CDR1 SQVTM and CDR2 ANQGSEA. V was clipped by 3 bases and J by 1 base, with 12 bases between them. This clonotype was obtained from an adult in good health. The starting material was peripheral blood, obtained on day 0 of AZD1222 vaccination. This rearrangement joins TRBV29-1 to TRBJ1-1; D not resolved. The CDR3 bases are TGCAGCGTTGAGGCTCGGCAGGCGAACACTGAAGCTTTCTTT. As protein: CSVEARQANTEAFF.